These 31 T cell receptor beta chains originate from one sample sequenced in a study of Graves' ophthalmopathy and Graves' hyperthyroidism. Amplification targeted the TCR beta CDR3 regions, with RNA transcripts as the source material. First-round RT-PCR relied on HTBI primers, and a second-round multiplex PCR came next. One entry per CDR3 protein, called by TCRdb with MiXCR from the multiplex PCR reads. This sample yields 450,000 to 600,000 distinct CDR3 sequences, of which less than 40% are seen a single time; about 4.2% belongs to the top ten. Sequencing input: peripheral blood or thyroid tissue (not recorded which). These receptor sequences come from an adult man with Graves' hyperthyroidism.

This clonotype has ten or more counts. The V call is TRBV6-5, the J call TRBJ1-2, with D possibly being TRBD1 (5 bases). V was cut by 2 bases and J by 7 bases, with 14 bases left in between. The CDR3 consists of 14 residues. CDR1 and CDR2 (germline): MNHEY, SVGAGI. The CDR3 protein is CASSYDPGGGGYTF. The CDR3 nucleotides read TGTGCCAGCAGTTACGATCCGGGGGGAGGTGGCTACACCTTC.

As concerns this clonotype: It is unclear where the CDR3 begins or ends on the DNA, so no DNA is shown, and the CDR3 is as TCRdb lists it. The genes are TRBV19 and TRBJ2-2; the D call TRBD1 from the table was never checked on the DNA. The CDR3 extends over 14 residues, inclusive of both ends. Germline CDR1 is LNHDA and CDR2 is SQIVND (reference sequence). The CDR3: CASRRGSAPGSCFF.

This clonotype was observed a handful of times. The chain carries TRBV15 and TRBJ2-3; 10 positions match TRBD1. V lost 5 bases to trimming and J lost 3 bases; unmatched junction nucleotides: 5. The CDR3 covers 15 residues. From germline, CDR1 is LNHNV and CDR2 YYDKDF (reference sequence). The CDR3 reads CATSEDRGRTDTQYF. CDR3 nucleotides: TGTGCCACCAGCGAAGACAGGGGGCGTACAGATACGCAGTATTTT.

This chain uses TRBV30 with TRBJ2-7, with D uncertain. The germline V gene encodes CDR1 GTSNPN and CDR2 SVGIG (reference sequence). The CDR3 covers 13 residues. V gave up 0 bases and J gave up 3 bases, with 9 bases separating them. The CDR3 sequence is CAWSVFRRYEQYF. DNA for the CDR3: TGTGCCTGGAGTGTTTTTCGGCGCTACGAGCAGTACTTC.

This clonotype was counted at least ten times. V gene TRBV19 combines with J gene TRBJ1-2; no clear D gene. The CDR3 loop spans 11 amino acids. Trimming stripped 5 bases from V and 7 bases from J, with 8 bases between. Per germline, CDR1 LNHDA and CDR2 SQIVND (reference sequence). The CDR3 reads CASSYGIGYTF. The CDR3 coding sequence is TGTGCCAGTAGTTACGGAATTGGCTACACCTTC.

The table lists this clonotype with a few counts. J is TRBJ1-1 and V is TRBV30, with D unclear. This CDR3 has 14 amino acids. Germline assignment: CDR1 GTSNPN and CDR2 SVGIG (reference sequence). V shed 3 bases and J shed 1 base, with 12 bases lying between them. As DNA, the CDR3 is TGTGCCTGGAGAGGTAGTAACCAGAACACTGAAGCTTTCTTT. Its protein is CAWRGSNQNTEAFF.

This clonotype was detected only a few times. V and J are TRBV12-5 and TRBJ2-6, with a weak D call TRBD1 (5 bases). The CDR3 is made up of 17 amino acids. V gave up 6 bases and J gave up 0 bases, with 15 bases separating them. The germline V gene has CDR1 LGHNT and CDR2 FRNRAP. CDR3 protein: CASGPPGSSSGANVLTF. The CDR3 bases are TGTGCTAGTGGCCCCCCAGGGTCGAGCTCTGGGGCCAACGTCCTGACTTTC.

Turning to this clonotype: A much larger clone differs from this one at a single base, so this may be a read error. The chain recombines TRBV7-6 with TRBJ1-1; 8 positions agree with TRBD1. CDR3 length: 14 residues. Germline loops: CDR1 SGHVS, CDR2 FNYEAQ. The CDR3 DNA reads TGTGCCAGCTCGAAGGAGGCAGGGGGCACTGAAGCTCTCTTT. Amino acids: CASSKEAGGTEALF.

Details on this clonotype: A much bigger clone sits one base away, suggesting this may be a read error. The chain uses TRBV5-1 and TRBJ1-2; D possibly corresponds to TRBD1 (5 bases). Trimming removed 5 bases from V and 2 bases from J, with 19 bases in between. CDR1 SGHRS and CDR2 YFSETQ come from the germline V gene. The CDR3 consists of 16 residues. CDR3 nucleotide sequence: TGCGCCAGCAGTCAGAATCAAAAGGGGAGGAACTATGGCTACACCTTC. Protein sequence: CASSQNQKGRNYGYTF.

V usage is TRBV29-1 and J usage is TRBJ1-2, with 7 bases matching TRBD1. V lost 3 bases to trimming and J lost 4 bases; unmatched junction nucleotides: 11. The CDR3 covers 15 residues. Per the germline V gene, CDR1 is SQVTM and CDR2 is ANQGSEA. The CDR3 nucleotides are TGCAGCGTTGAGACCTACCGACAGGGACCCTATGGCTACACCTTC. This gives the protein CSVETYRQGPYGYTF.

This chain connects TRBV9 to TRBJ2-6; D uncertain. V dropped 2 bases and J dropped 4 bases, with 4 bases sitting between them. Looked up from germline, CDR1 is SGDLS and CDR2 is YYNGEE. The CDR3 contains 13 residues. The CDR3 is CASSVQGANVLTF. The DNA of the CDR3 is TGTGCCAGCAGCGTCCAGGGGGCCAACGTCCTGACTTTC.

As for this clonotype: A much larger clone sits a single nucleotide away, making a read error possible. The CDR3 protein is CASGIDGTSSYNSPLHF. CDR3 coding DNA: TGTGCCAGCGGCATCGACGGGACCAGCTCCTATAATTCACCCCTCCACTTT. This chain links TRBV5-6 with TRBJ1-6; D may be TRBD1 (5 bases). Germline V gives CDR1 SGHDT, CDR2 YYEEEE. Trimming removed 7 bases from V and 0 bases from J, with 17 bases in between. The CDR3 consists of 17 residues.

Comments on this clonotype: A read error may be the cause here, since a much bigger clone is one base away. The V and J genes are TRBV10-3 and TRBJ1-2; 8 nucleotides align to TRBD1. The V gene's germline CDR1 is ENHRY and CDR2 SYGVKD. This CDR3 is built from 12 residues. The chain's CDR3 is CASSELQGVYTF. The CDR3 DNA follows: TGTGCCAGCAGTGAATTACAGGGGGTCTACACCTTC.

This clonotype was detected only a few times. This chain uses TRBV12-3 or TRBV12-4 with TRBJ2-3, with 7 positions matching TRBD2. CDR3 length equals 15 residues. J gave up 4 bases and V 2 bases, and 6 bases lay outside the gene matches. Written as DNA, the CDR3 is TGTGCCAGCAGTTTACCCGCTAGCGGATCAGATACGCAGTATTTT. As protein: CASSLPASGSDTQYF.

The chain couples TRBV6-5 to TRBJ1-1, with D unclear. Germline V gives CDR1 MNHEY, CDR2 SVGAGI. The CDR3 is made up of 13 amino acids. Between the trimmed V and J ends, which lost 5 bases and 4 bases, there was a span of 11 bases. The CDR3 protein is CASSDRRGTEAFF. CDR3 bases: TGTGCCAGCAGTGATAGGCGCGGCACTGAAGCTTTCTTT.

The chain couples TRBV20-1 to TRBJ1-6, with a tentative D call TRBD1 (6 bases). The CDR3 has 17 residues. CDR1 is DFQATT, CDR2 SNEGSKA, per germline (reference sequence). The V end lost 7 bases, the J end lost 0 bases, and 19 bases lay between the germline ends. CDR3 residues: CSVPPGHLSSYNSPLHF. The CDR3 bases are TGCAGTGTCCCACCGGGACATCTGAGCTCCTATAATTCACCCCTCCACTTT.

This clonotype was seen many times. The chain has TRBV19 and TRBJ2-6, with unresolved D. Trimming shortened V by 7 bases and J by 0 bases, and 13 bases separated the two germline ends. CDR1 is LNHDA and CDR2 is SQIVND in the germline V gene (reference sequence). This CDR3 is built from 16 residues. Here the CDR3 DNA reads TGTGCCAGTACGAGGCAGGCCGACTCTGGGGCCAACGTCCTGACTTTC. Amino acid sequence: CASTRQADSGANVLTF.

Many counts were recorded for this clonotype. The chain employs TRBV7-2 and TRBJ2-7; D is possibly TRBD1 (6 bases). The CDR3 consists of 17 residues. V was clipped by 3 bases and J by 2 bases, with 20 bases between them. CDR1 is SGHTA, CDR2 FQGNSA, per germline. The CDR3 here is CASSFPLDRQGAYEQYF. The CDR3 bases are TGTGCCAGCAGCTTCCCCCTCGACAGGCAAGGAGCCTACGAGCAGTACTTC.

This clonotype was recorded only once. This rearrangement joins TRBV30 to TRBJ2-2; D call uncertain. Trimming stripped 6 bases from V and 8 bases from J, with 10 bases between. The length of the CDR3 is 11 residues. The V gene's germline CDR1 is GTSNPN and CDR2 SVGIG (reference sequence). The CDR3 protein is CACTITGELFF. As DNA, the CDR3 is TGTGCCTGCACTATCACAGGGGAGCTGTTTTTT.

Notes on this clonotype: At one end, the junction sequence differs from germline, possibly due to a read error. This chain connects TRBV7-9 to TRBJ2-2; D gene unclear. This CDR3 has 15 residues. The germline CDR1 and CDR2 sequences are SEHNR and FQNEAQ (reference sequence). The CDR3 DNA reads TGTACCAGCAGTTTTGGGCTTCAGGACACCGGGGAGCTGTTTTTT. Protein: CTSSFGLQDTGELFF.

This clonotype was seen repeatedly, ten times or more. The chain couples TRBV29-1 to TRBJ1-2; possible D gene TRBD1, 6 bases. Trimming removed 5 bases at V and 7 bases at J, with 14 bases between. This CDR3 spans 12 amino acids. Germline lookup yields CDR1 SQVTM and CDR2 ANQGSEA. The CDR3 spells CSVRAGGGGYTF. The CDR3 nucleotides are TGCAGCGTTAGGGCGGGGGGCGGTGGCTACACCTTC. Using reference TRBV29-1 and TRBJ1-2 for the parts outside the CDR3, the full variable domain is SAVISQKPSRDICQRGTSLTIQCQVDSQVTMMFWYRQQPGQSLTLIATANQGSEATYESGFVIDKFPISRPNLTFSTLTVSNMSPEDSSIYLCSVRAGGGGYTFGSGTRLTVV.

This clonotype was seen at least ten times. This sequence joins TRBV6-1 and TRBJ1-5, with a possible D match to TRBD1 (6 bases). Germline V gene sequence: CDR1 MNHNS, CDR2 SASEGT. The V and J ends lost 11 bases and 6 bases respectively, with 17 bases between them. This CDR3 is built from 13 residues. CDR3 sequence reads: CAGGGELVQPQHF. CDR3 nucleotide sequence: TGTGCCGGAGGGGGAGAACTCGTTCAGCCCCAGCATTTT.

Ten or more counts support this clonotype. This sequence joins TRBV20-1 and TRBJ2-2; D unresolved. Germline CDR1 DFQATT, CDR2 SNEGSKA (reference sequence). V was cut by 1 base and J by 1 base, with 10 bases left in between. This CDR3 comprises 15 residues. The CDR3 coding sequence is TGCAGTGCTAGAGCTGCAGTGGGGAACACCGGGGAGCTGTTTTTT. This sequence encodes CSARAAVGNTGELFF.

This clonotype was seen ten or more times. The rearrangement uses TRBV24-1 and TRBJ1-5; D call uncertain. From germline, CDR1 is KGHDR and CDR2 SFDVKD. This CDR3 comprises 14 residues. The V and J ends lost 4 bases and 9 bases respectively, with 15 bases between them. As DNA, the CDR3 is TGTGCCACCAGTGACGGGATGAGTACCGGGCCCCAGCATTTT. Translating it yields CATSDGMSTGPQHF.

The V call is TRBV7-2, the J call TRBJ2-7; no firm D call. The CDR3 extends over 9 amino acids. Germline CDR1 is SGHTA and CDR2 is FQGNSA. Trimming removed 2 bases from V and 11 bases from J, with 4 bases in between. The DNA for the CDR3 is TGTGCCAGCAGCTTATCCGAGTACTTC. Translated: CASSLSEYF.

This clonotype is a singleton in its sample. A much larger clone lies one base from this, so it may be a read error. The V call is TRBV7-9, the J call TRBJ1-1, with D unclear. Germline CDR1 reads SEHNR; CDR2 reads FQNEAQ (reference sequence). The CDR3 totals 11 residues. The V and J ends lost 6 bases and 5 bases respectively, with 7 bases between them. The CDR3 region has the DNA TGTGCCAGCAGGAGCCGAACTGAAGCTTTCTTT. This encodes CASRSRTEAFF.

This clonotype appeared many times. This rearrangement joins TRBV7-8 to TRBJ2-7; the D call may be TRBD1 or TRBD2 (5 bases each). The V end lost 5 bases, the J end lost 0 bases, and 14 bases lay between the germline ends. The V gene's germline CDR1 is SGHVS and CDR2 FQNEAQ. This CDR3 is 15 amino acids long. The CDR3 sequence is CASSPNQGPSYEQYF. The CDR3 bases are TGTGCCAGCAGCCCGAACCAGGGACCCTCCTACGAGCAGTACTTC.

This clonotype has a count of ten or more. This chain uses TRBV5-1 with TRBJ1-1, with TRBD1 as a possible D gene (6 bases). The V gene's germline CDR1 is SGHRS and CDR2 YFSETQ. This CDR3 is built from 16 residues. V dropped 0 bases and J dropped 3 bases, with 15 bases sitting between them. The CDR3 DNA sequence: TGCGCCAGCAGCTTGGGGGTCCAGGGGCGCGACACTGAAGCTTTCTTT. Its protein product is CASSLGVQGRDTEAFF.

The rearrangement links TRBV7-3 to TRBJ1-5, with D uncertain. Germline loops: CDR1 SGHTA, CDR2 FQGTGA. Between the trimmed V and J ends, which lost 4 bases and 7 bases, there was a span of 11 bases. This CDR3 is built from 13 residues. CDR3 amino acids: CASSSSPGQPQHF. CDR3 DNA: TGTGCCAGCAGCTCAAGCCCGGGCCAGCCCCAGCATTTT. Using reference TRBV7-3 and TRBJ1-5 for the parts outside the CDR3, the full variable domain is GAGVSQTPSNKVTEKGKYVELRCDPISGHTALYWYRQSLGQGPEFLIYFQGTGAADDSGLPNDRFFAVRPEGSVSTLKIQRTERGDSAVYLCASSSSPGQPQHFGDGTRLSIL.

This clonotype was detected many times. The rearrangement uses TRBV29-1 and TRBJ2-7; D remains unclear. Germline V gives CDR1 SQVTM, CDR2 ANQGSEA. The CDR3 spans 12 residues. The V gene lost 5 bases and the J gene lost 0 bases, with 8 bases spanning the gap. The CDR3 sequence: CSVRAASYEQYF. CDR3 sequence (DNA): TGCAGCGTTCGCGCAGCCTCCTACGAGCAGTACTTC.

The rearrangement links TRBV13 to TRBJ1-2; the D is unclear. There are 14 residues in the CDR3. The V end lost 5 bases, the J end lost 7 bases, and 17 bases lay between the germline ends. Germline CDR1 is PRHDT and CDR2 is FYEKMQ (reference sequence). This CDR3 reads CASSEPPESCGYTF. CDR3 DNA sequence: TGTGCCAGCAGCGAACCCCCTGAGAGTTGTGGCTACACCTTC.